Here is one T cell receptor beta chain with its context. What this receptor recognizes is not known. Within one base of it there is no much larger clone, and no base qualities were kept. The sample belongs to a study of cytomegalovirus exposure and HLA in healthy donors (dated 2017 in TCRdb). Background on the whole study: In an earlier analysis of under 600 of the donors, around 290 Gb of sequence data and some 120 million unique TCR beta sequences from 180 million or so T cells were reported. An early release covering roughly 600 HLA-typed donors comprised about 300 gigabases of sequencing data and about 90 million unique TCR sequences. Of the 300 to 500 genotyped donors, roughly 76% were placed in the genetic ancestry cluster associated with self-reported Caucasian donors. The study aimed to test whether signatures of past pathogen exposure could be identified by cataloging public T cell receptors. The T cell repertoires of some 700 subjects were profiled by immunosequencing and related to cytomegalovirus serostatus. In addition to the first cohort of approximately 670 subjects, a separate validation cohort of around 110 different subjects was used. To predict cytomegalovirus infection status, the study brought together high-throughput TCR immunosequencing, statistical association of individual TCRs with disease status, and machine learning. A later analysis re-analyzed previously published TCR beta repertoires from 550 to 700 donors and added high-resolution HLA genotyping to study TCR occurrence patterns. The later analysis used no new phenotypic data to find candidate immune exposures, relying instead on TCR beta sequences and their occurrence across donors. To decide whether each TCR beta V gene segment behaved as functional or pseudogenic, an earlier analysis of fewer than 750 of the donors relied on high-throughput TCR beta sequencing. Alongside the repertoire data, information on donor age, sex, ethnicity and CMV serostatus was compiled. In a later genetic analysis, genome-wide SNP genotypes for about 55% of the roughly 700 donors were used, and that subset was treated as a discovery cohort. All discovery cohort repertoires had been generated using a single sequencing platform. Both class I and class II loci were covered by HLA typing, at four-digit resolution. The number of donors typed differed by locus, with roughly 629-640 for A, B, C, DRB1 and DQB1, around 560 for DQA1, 600 to 610 for DPA1, and 450 to 480 for DPB1. Five DR-DQ haplotypes were treated as single units for association and clustering because of strong linkage in the cohort. Across some 400 genotyped donors of the cohort, an average of approximately 240,000 unique TCR beta nucleotide sequences per donor were sequenced, and about a sixth of those sequences were non-productive. Findings and caveats that apply to the study as a whole: In a later analysis, HLA-associated TCR beta chains showed more clonal expansion and lower generation probabilities than non-associated chains that were equally common. A later analysis found that TCR association rates varied across HLA loci, with DRB1 alleles showing the most associated TCRs and HLA-C alleles the fewest. Because counts were too low, 15 to 20 rarely observed V segments, including chromosome 9 orphons, were left out of the earlier analysis of approximately 500 of the donors. It was suggested by the authors that the approach could potentially be generalized to other disease states and immunological phenotypes. An earlier analysis of some 590 of the donors showed that most TCR beta V segments appeared in productive rearrangements either about 87% or about 30% of the time, which broadly matched IMGT annotations. A later genetic analysis reported fewer N-insertions in productive TCRs among donors in an Asian-associated ancestry cluster than the approximately 670-donor mean. Some IMGT-functional V segments, including TRBV6-2 and TRBV6-3, could not be told apart with the 87-base-pair reads, so those segments were excluded. Cytomegalovirus status was reported to be diagnosed by the classifier with high specificity and sensitivity in both the original and validation cohorts. A total of 150 to 200 TCR beta chains were listed by the study as associated with cytomegalovirus. A later analysis associated approximately 17,000 TCR beta sequences with specific HLA alleles at a false discovery rate of 0.05. Three of the identified cytomegalovirus-associated TCR beta chains were confirmed in vitro to be specific for cytomegalovirus antigens. A cluster of highly shared sequence variants was judged likely to be a technical artifact of the sequencing pipeline. Linkage disequilibrium might explain the correlated functional status among segregating V segments, but an unknown experimental factor could not be excluded. V-gene and J-gene trimming of TCR beta chains was associated with a missense DCLRE1C variant in a later genetic analysis, and the association was replicated in an independent cohort. Because HLA typing was missing for some donors at each locus, association tests included only the typed subset. The cohort was sequenced for TCR beta chains only, and without alpha or paired-chain data the features that could be detected were limited. Roughly uniform sequencing depth across donors was assumed in presence/absence analyses, although this assumption may not hold. Across donors, most TCR sequences were observed very rarely, whereas some public TCRs were present in many individuals. When HLA alleles, especially DR and DQ, strongly co-occurred, attributing TCR associations to individual alleles was difficult. A further reported finding was that TCR beta sequences accurately predicted the HLA-A and HLA-B alleles for most subjects in the first cohort. According to a later analysis, parvovirus B19, influenza, CMV and Epstein-Barr virus appeared linked to several top co-occurrence clusters. The only immune exposure information available for the cohort was CMV serostatus. According to a later analysis, most CMV-associated TCR beta chains appeared to be HLA-restricted, and the HLA associations seemed to be driven largely by CMV exposure.

The cohort comprised around 700 healthy bone marrow donors. At the time of sampling, every cohort member was nominally healthy, though immune exposures that went unrecorded were likely present. The donor was CMV seropositive and was included in the group of 289 seropositive cohort members. Each donor provided a peripheral blood sample, and peripheral blood mononuclear cells were used for TCR beta sequencing. Genomic DNA was extracted from the blood cell samples with the Qiagen DNeasy Blood Extraction Kit. Between the V and J ends, shortened by 5 bases and 0 bases respectively, the junction contains 14 bases. Per the germline V gene, SGHRS is the CDR1 and YFSETQ is the CDR2. The CDR3 runs 15 amino acids, cysteine and phenylalanine included. The only DNA kept is the CDR3, 45 bases in frame from the first base. Libraries were built with the immunoSEQ multiplex PCR assay. A mixture of 60 forward primers for TCR Vbeta segments and 13 reverse primers for TCR Jbeta segments was used in the multiplex PCR. The CDR3 region of rearranged TCR beta genes was amplified from genomic DNA by a multiplex PCR assay. The Illumina HiSeq System was used to sequence the amplified TCR beta libraries as 87-base-pair reads. The published analysis was carried out like this. Across the 600 to 700 repertoires, a later analysis counted approximately 75 million unique TCR beta chains, roughly 11 million of which were shared by at least two donors. To remove PCR and sequencing errors, raw reads were error-corrected and collapsed into unique sequences using a nearest-neighbor algorithm that merged closely related sequences. CDR3 sequences were aligned to IMGT reference sequences to assign V, D and J gene segments. For a sequence to be retained, a match of at least six nucleotides to both a V gene segment and a J gene segment was required. A rearrangement was called productive if the CDR3 had no stop codons and remained in frame with V and J, and every other rearrangement was called non-productive. Following IMGT convention, CDR3 was defined as the stretch from the second conserved V-encoded cysteine to the conserved J-encoded phenylalanine. The earlier analysis of approximately 500 of the donors excluded sequences that lacked an unambiguous match to a single V gene segment. In an earlier analysis of around 600 of the donors, V segments were called functional above 56.7% productive rearrangements and were called segregating when the between-donor standard deviation exceeded 5%. A statistical classification framework was developed to diagnose cytomegalovirus status using the catalog of TCR beta chain sequences. A later analysis assigned V and J genes by comparing TCR nucleotide sequences with IMGT/GENE-DB human TR gene sequences. The TCRdist pipeline was used in a later analysis to assign CDR3 sequences and most-parsimonious VDJ recombination scenarios. In a later analysis, each TCR beta chain was defined by its CDR3 amino acid sequence together with its V-gene family, and reads without a unique V-gene family were excluded. In a later analysis, approximately 590 highly shared, low-generation-probability nucleotide sequences were removed to address suspected cross-contamination and a sequencing artifact. In a later analysis, a clonal expansion index was calculated for each public chain from normalized within-repertoire ranks of inferred template counts. In a later analysis, generation probabilities were computed using a VDJ recombination model fitted to out-of-frame rearrangements, and the results were checked against IGoR. In a later analysis, TCR-TCR, TCR-HLA and TCR-CMV co-occurrence was scored with hypergeometric tests, and a repertoire-size bias correction was applied to TCR pairs. In a later analysis, false discovery rates were estimated by permuting HLA or CMV assignments 20 times. In a later analysis, co-occurring TCRs were grouped using DBSCAN, with TCRdist sequence similarity added in when clustering inside HLA-allele-positive subsets. Co-occurrence clustering excluded repertoires with fewer than 30,000 or more than 120,000 public chains, plus five with anomalous nucleotide sharing. What TCRdb holds here is the immuneACCESS table cut down to in-frame rearrangements. Part of the clones is not present; checked against another copy, under half of the missing clones reflect an unresolved V gene, and the others are unexplained. Clone size and V and J calls were adopted from that table, with D and trimming inferred from the DNA. This sample comprises 130,000 to 150,000 clones, more than 60% of them detected only once. The top ten clonotypes cover about 13% of the sample.

The sequenced material came from PBMCs. Rearrangement joined TRBV5-1 to TRBJ2-5; a weak D assignment points to TRBD2 (6 bases agree). The clonotype comes from a man aged 40-50 years in good health and CMV-seropositive. The CDR3 reads as follows: CASRFSSGYQETQYF. The nucleotides are TGCGCCAGCAGATTTAGTAGCGGTTACCAAGAGACCCAGTACTTC.